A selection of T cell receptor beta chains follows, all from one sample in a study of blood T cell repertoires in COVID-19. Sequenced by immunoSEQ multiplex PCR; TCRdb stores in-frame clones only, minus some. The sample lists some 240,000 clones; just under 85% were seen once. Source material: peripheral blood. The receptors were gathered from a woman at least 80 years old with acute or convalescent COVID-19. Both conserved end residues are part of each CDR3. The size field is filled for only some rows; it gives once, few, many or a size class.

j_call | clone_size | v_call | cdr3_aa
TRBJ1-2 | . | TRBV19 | CASTREDGYGYTF
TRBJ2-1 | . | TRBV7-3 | CASSLLGQGDEQFF
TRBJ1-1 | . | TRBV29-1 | CSGNRANTEAFF
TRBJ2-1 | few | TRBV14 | CASSQWRQGASSYNEQFF
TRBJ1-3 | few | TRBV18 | CASSPRQFSGNTIYF
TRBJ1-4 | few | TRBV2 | CASSEGGWNEKLFF
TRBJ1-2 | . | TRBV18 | CASSPDRDNGYTF
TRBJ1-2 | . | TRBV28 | CASGDRTNYGYTF
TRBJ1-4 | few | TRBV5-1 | CASSLQGASDEKLFF
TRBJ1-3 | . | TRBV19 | CATGGLSASGNTIYF
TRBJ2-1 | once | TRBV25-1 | CASSEYGGGSYNEQFF
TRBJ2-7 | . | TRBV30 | CAWRWGVETYEQYF
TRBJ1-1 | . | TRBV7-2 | CASSFEQVTEAFF
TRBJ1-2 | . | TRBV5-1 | CASTPGQGNYGYTF
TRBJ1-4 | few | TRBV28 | CASRWDRSAEKLFF
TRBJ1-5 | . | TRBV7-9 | CASSVGRYGQPQHF
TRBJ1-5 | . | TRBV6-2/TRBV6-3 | CASSYSRAGNQPQHF
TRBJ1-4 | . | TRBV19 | CASSFAGGRTEKLFF
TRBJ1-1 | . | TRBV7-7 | CASSRDRNTEAFF
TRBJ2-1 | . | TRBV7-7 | CASSSSTASEQFF
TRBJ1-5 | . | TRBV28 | CASSLGQSNQPQHF
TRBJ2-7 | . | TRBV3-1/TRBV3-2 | CASSPGQASSYEQYF
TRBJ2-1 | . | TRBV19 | CASSTGLAGYNEQFF
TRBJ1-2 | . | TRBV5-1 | CASSLAGGPCTF
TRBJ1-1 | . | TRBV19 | CASSVTGGGTEAFF
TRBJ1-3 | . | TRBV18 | CASSPFQDSGNTIYF
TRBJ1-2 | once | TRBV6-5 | CASSYSSRRGAGGYTF
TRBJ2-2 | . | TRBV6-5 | CASSYRGGRNTGELFF
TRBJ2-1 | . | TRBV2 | CASTGGASYNEQFF
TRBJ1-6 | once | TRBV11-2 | CASSSGGTRSPLHF
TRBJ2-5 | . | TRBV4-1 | CASSPVHRQQGETQYF
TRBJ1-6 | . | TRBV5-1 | CASSLGVTGNSPLHF
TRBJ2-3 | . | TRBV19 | CASSMSASGVPDTQYF